Presented here are 7 T cell receptor beta chains from one specimen sequenced in a study of T cells in Graves' hyperthyroidism and ophthalmopathy. The CDR3 regions of TCR beta were amplified from RNA transcripts. The HTBI primer set drove a first-round RT-PCR of the TCR CDR3. TCRdb ran MiXCR on the multiplex PCR reads and lists one entry per CDR3 protein. This sample has 600,000 to 800,000 distinct CDR3 sequences; around 40% occur once, and the top ten carry roughly 30%. The sequenced sample was blood. These receptors all come from a woman in her forties with Graves' hyperthyroidism.

This clonotype was detected only a few times. CDR3 nucleotides: TGTGCCAGCAGCTTAGAGGGAGGGGTTCCGTTCGAAAAACTGTTTTTT. This translates into CASSLEGGVPFEKLFF. The rearrangement links TRBV7-9 to TRBJ1-4, with TRBD1 as a possible D gene (5 bases). The germline CDR1 and CDR2 sequences are SEHNR and FQNEAQ (reference sequence). The germline V and J ends were trimmed by 1 base and 8 bases, with 17 bases remaining between them. The CDR3 covers 16 residues. The variable domain in full, completed from reference TRBV7-9 and TRBJ1-4, reads DTGVSQNPRHKITKRGQNVTFRCDPISEHNRLYWYRQTLGQGPEFLTYFQNEAQLEKSRLLSDRFSAERPKGSFSTLEIQRTEQGDSAMYLCASSLEGGVPFEKLFFGSGTQLSVL.

This clonotype was detected a few times. CDR3 coding DNA: TGTGCCAGCAGGCCGGGACAGGGGGCGCGGGGTGAAAAACTGTTTTTT. Protein: CASRPGQGARGEKLFF. V gene TRBV12-3 or TRBV12-4 combines with J gene TRBJ1-4; 12 bases map to TRBD1. Germline trimming cut 6 bases from V and 7 bases from J; bases unmatched to any gene: 9. The length of the CDR3 is 16 residues.

This clonotype was seen more than once but under ten times. DNA of the CDR3: TGTGCCAGCAGCTTGTGGTTGGGGCCCGGGGAGCTGTTTTTT. Its translation is CASSLWLGPGELFF. The chain combines TRBV7-8 with TRBJ2-2; TRBD1 is a possible D gene (5 bases). Germline-derived CDR1 and CDR2 are SGHVS and FQNEAQ. The CDR3 loop spans 14 amino acids. Trimming pared 3 bases from V and 6 bases from J, leaving 11 bases between.

Many counts were recorded for this clonotype. V gene TRBV7-3 combines with J gene TRBJ1-6; D is possibly TRBD1 (5 bases). Germline CDR1 reads SGHTA; CDR2 reads FQGTGA. The V end lost 5 bases, the J end lost 5 bases, and 7 bases lay between the germline ends. The CDR3 covers 13 residues. As DNA, the CDR3 is TGTGCCAGCAGCAAAGGGGATAATTCACCCCTCCACTTT. Translation gives CASSKGDNSPLHF.

This clonotype occurred a few times. The CDR3 sequence: CASGLASRERNSPLHF. CDR3 nucleotide sequence: TGTGCTAGTGGTTTGGCCTCCCGTGAGAGAAATTCACCCCTCCACTTT. The chain recombines TRBV12-5 with TRBJ1-6, with unresolved D. Germline CDR1 is LGHNT and CDR2 is FRNRAP. CDR3 length: 16 amino acids. With 1 base removed from V and 7 bases from J, the gap between germline ends came to 14 bases.

This clonotype has ten or more counts. The chain recombines TRBV29-1 with TRBJ1-2; D ambiguous. V was shortened by 0 bases and J by 6 bases, with 11 bases between the two germline ends. This CDR3 contains 13 residues. CDR1 SQVTM and CDR2 ANQGSEA come from the germline V gene. The CDR3, as DNA: TGCAGCGTTGAAGATTCGGCGGGGAATGGCTACACCTTC. This codes for CSVEDSAGNGYTF.

In the case of this clonotype: With a much larger clone just one base away, this may be a read error. This chain joins TRBV19 and TRBJ2-5, with D possibly TRBD1 on 6 matching bases. The CDR3 totals 13 residues. Trimming cost V 3 bases and J 5 bases, with 10 bases left between them. Germline values: CDR1 LNHDA, CDR2 SQIVND (reference sequence). The CDR3 reads CASSINRAETQYF. CDR3 DNA: TGTGCCAGTAGTATCAACAGGGCGGAGACCCAGTACTTC.